The 21 T cell receptor beta chains below all came from one sample that was sequenced in a study of CD4+ T cells in melanoma. Using immunoSEQ multiplex PCR, the repertoire was profiled, and TCRdb retains in-frame clones only, with some absent. The sample records about 110,000 clones, about nine tenths being singletons. Material for sequencing was peripheral blood. The receptors were gathered from a human donor with melanoma.

The rearrangement uses TRBV7-3 and TRBJ2-3, with TRBD2 identical over 11 bases. Germline V gene data show CDR1 as SGHTA and CDR2 as FQGTGA. This CDR3 contains 21 residues. The V and J ends lost 1 base and 3 bases, in that order; junction bases with no gene match: 18. The CDR3 is CASSLKGWFSGGAGGTDTQYF. CDR3 in DNA: TGTGCCAGCAGCTTAAAAGGGTGGTTTAGCGGGGGGGCCGGTGGGACAGATACGCAGTATTTT. The full variable domain, rest sourced from reference TRBV7-3 and TRBJ2-3, is GAGVSQTPSNKVTEKGKYVELRCDPISGHTALYWYRQSLGQGPEFLIYFQGTGAADDSGLPNDRFFAVRPEGSVSTLKIQRTERGDSAVYLCASSLKGWFSGGAGGTDTQYFGPGTRLTVL.

The rearrangement joins TRBV2 to TRBJ2-3; no reliable D call. Germline V gene lookup returns CDR1 SNHLY and CDR2 FYNNEI. V was pared by 6 bases and J by 2 bases, with 15 bases between. This CDR3 region has 15 residues. CDR3 loop: CASSQNKQPTDTQYF. The CDR3 nucleotides read TGTGCCAGCAGCCAAAACAAGCAACCCACAGATACGCAGTATTTT.

The chain is built from TRBV6-6 and TRBJ1-6; TRBD1 matches at 11 bases. Germline-derived CDR1 and CDR2 are MNHNY and SVGAGI (reference sequence). The J segment lost 6 bases and the V segment lost 0 bases, leaving 1 base of the junction unmatched. The length of the CDR3 is 16 residues. CDR3: CASSYSGTGGNSPLHF. CDR3 bases: TGTGCCAGCAGTTACTCCGGGACAGGGGGTAATTCACCCCTCCACTTT.

This chain links TRBV5-1 with TRBJ2-1; TRBD1 agrees at 8 bases. Germline loops: CDR1 SGHRS, CDR2 YFSETQ. After removal of 2 bases from V and 0 bases from J, the junction contained 7 bases not matched to a gene. The CDR3 extends over 17 amino acids. The CDR3 spells CASSFDRGTTSYNEQFF. The DNA for the CDR3 is TGCGCCAGCAGCTTTGACAGGGGTACGACCTCCTACAATGAGCAGTTCTTC.

The V gene is TRBV2, the J gene TRBJ2-5, with 7 bases identical to TRBD1. The CDR3 runs to 13 residues. The V gene's germline CDR1 is SNHLY and CDR2 FYNNEI. The V segment lost 8 bases and the J segment 4 bases; nucleotides outside the gene matches: 7. The CDR3 region has the DNA TGTGCCAGCTTAACGACAGGGCGAGAGACCCAGTACTTC. Amino acid sequence: CASLTTGRETQYF.

The rearrangement joins TRBV7-3 to TRBJ2-2; D may be TRBD1 (5 bases). Germline V gene sequence: CDR1 SGHTA, CDR2 FQGTGA. CDR3 size: 14 residues. V shed 5 bases and J shed 3 bases, with 10 bases lying between them. CDR3: CASSQQVYTGELFF. The CDR3 DNA sequence: TGTGCCAGCAGCCAACAGGTTTACACCGGGGAGCTGTTTTTT. Filled out from reference TRBV7-3 and TRBJ2-2, the complete variable domain reads GAGVSQTPSNKVTEKGKYVELRCDPISGHTALYWYRQSLGQGPEFLIYFQGTGAADDSGLPNDRFFAVRPEGSVSTLKIQRTERGDSAVYLCASSQQVYTGELFFGEGSRLTVL.

CDR3 in amino acids: CASSFDLSNQPQHF. CDR3 coding DNA: TGTGCCAGCAGTTTCGACCTTAGCAATCAGCCCCAGCATTTT. The gene calls are TRBV6-6 and TRBJ1-5, with D unclear. Trimming stripped 4 bases from V and 0 bases from J, with 7 bases between. Germline V CDR1 and CDR2: MNHNY, SVGAGI (reference sequence). The CDR3 loop spans 14 amino acids.

The rearrangement joins TRBV4-1 to TRBJ2-1; 7 positions match TRBD2. The V gene end was trimmed by 2 bases and the J gene end by 10 bases; junction bases not matched to a gene: 5. Germline V gene lookup returns CDR1 MGHRA and CDR2 YSYEKL. CDR3 length: 13 amino acids. CDR3 DNA sequence: TGCGCCAGCAGCCAACGCCTAGCGGCAGAGCAGTTCTTC. Protein product: CASSQRLAAEQFF.

Note on this clone: The sample holds other DNA sequences that translate to the same CDR3. V and J are TRBV9 and TRBJ2-7; weak D call: TRBD1 (5 bases). CDR3 size: 13 residues. The ends were cut back, 0 bases at V and 7 bases at J, with 11 bases in the middle. Germline loops: CDR1 SGDLS, CDR2 YYNGEE. Written as DNA, the CDR3 is TGTGCCAGCAGCGTAGGGCAGGGTGGAGAGCAGTACTTC. Translated, it gives CASSVGQGGEQYF.

This clone has a single count. The rearrangement joins TRBV4-1 to TRBJ2-3; the match to TRBD2 covers 11 bases. CDR1 is MGHRA, CDR2 YSYEKL, per germline. The CDR3 spans 20 residues. Trimming took 4 bases from V and 3 from J; bases not matched to a gene: 18. DNA of the CDR3: TGCGCCAGCAGCCTTTCTAGCGGGGGGCTTTCCGGCCCCCAGACAGATACGCAGTATTTT. This encodes CASSLSSGGLSGPQTDTQYF.

The V call is TRBV29-1, the J call TRBJ2-5; possibly TRBD2 for D (6 bases). V shed 1 base and J shed 3 bases, with 6 bases lying between them. The CDR3 runs 12 residues. CDR1 and CDR2 from the germline V gene are SQVTM and ANQGSEA. The DNA for the CDR3 is TGCAGCGTTGAAGGGAGGGAAGAGACCCAGTACTTC. Translated, it gives CSVEGREETQYF.

The CDR3 DNA reads as TGTGCCAGCAGCTTATTACAGGGTGGCTCTGGGGCCAACGTCCTGACTTTC. It encodes CASSLLQGGSGANVLTF. The chain links TRBV7-3 to TRBJ2-6, with a tentative D call TRBD1 (6 bases). Per the germline V gene, CDR1 is SGHTA and CDR2 is FQGTGA. This CDR3 region has 17 residues. Trimming left V 2 bases short and J 0 bases short, with 11 bases between.

J is TRBJ2-5 and V is TRBV5-1; D gene unclear. The CDR3 is made up of 11 amino acids. Germline CDR1 SGHRS, CDR2 YFSETQ. V shed 5 bases and J shed 3 bases, with 5 bases lying between them. CDR3 loop: CASRWEETQYF. The DNA for the CDR3 is TGCGCCAGCAGGTGGGAAGAGACCCAGTACTTC.

The V gene is TRBV6-6, the J gene TRBJ2-5, with D possibly matching TRBD2 (6 bases). The CDR3 extends over 16 amino acids. V lost 0 bases, J lost 2 bases, and 13 bases lay in between. Germline V gene lookup returns CDR1 MNHNY and CDR2 SVGAGI (reference sequence). CDR3 protein: CASSYSHFAGQETQYF. The CDR3 bases are TGTGCCAGCAGTTACTCCCACTTTGCGGGACAAGAGACCCAGTACTTC.

V and J are TRBV5-4 and TRBJ2-7; 9 bases are a match to TRBD2. Germline values: CDR1 SGHNT, CDR2 YYREEE (reference sequence). V shed 0 bases and J 2 bases; nucleotides not matched to a gene: 6. This CDR3 contains 16 residues. The CDR3 DNA reads as TGTGCCAGCAGCTTGGGCGGGACTAGCAGTCCCTACGAGCAGTACTTC. This sequence encodes CASSLGGTSSPYEQYF. The whole variable domain, remainder taken from reference TRBV5-4 and TRBJ2-7, is ETGVTQSPTHLIKTRGQQVTLRCSSQSGHNTVSWYQQALGQGPQFIFQYYREEENGRGNFPPRFSGLQFPNYSSELNVNALELDDSALYLCASSLGGTSSPYEQYFGPGTRLTVT.

This chain connects TRBV7-3 to TRBJ2-1; TRBD2 aligns across 8 bases. Unmatched junction bases numbered 8, after V lost 6 bases and J lost 7 bases. Germline-derived CDR1 and CDR2 are SGHTA and FQGTGA. This CDR3 has 14 residues. The DNA of the CDR3 is TGTGCCAGCAGAGCGGGGGCCGCGGGAAATGAGCAGTTCTTC. It specifies CASRAGAAGNEQFF.

The V gene is TRBV7-6, the J gene TRBJ2-3; 8 bases are a match to TRBD1. The ends lost 1 base at V and 0 bases at J; junction bases unmatched: 3. This CDR3 spans 16 amino acids. Germline CDR1 SGHVS, CDR2 FNYEAQ. The CDR3 is CASSLGTGPSTDTQYF. As DNA, the CDR3 is TGTGCCAGCAGCTTAGGGACAGGGCCTAGCACAGATACGCAGTATTTT.

The chain links TRBV18 to TRBJ1-4; a possible D gene is TRBD1 (6 bases). The V gene's germline CDR1 is KGHSH and CDR2 LQKENI. Trimming shortened V by 7 bases and J by 2 bases, and 8 bases separated the two germline ends. The CDR3 length is 13 residues. The CDR3 sequence: CASLQGTNEKLFF. In DNA, the CDR3 is TGTGCCAGCTTACAGGGCACTAATGAAAAACTGTTTTTT.

This chain links TRBV6-5 with TRBJ1-2, with D unclear. The CDR3 sequence is 11 residues long. Looked up from germline, CDR1 is MNHEY and CDR2 is SVGAGI. V was pared by 2 bases and J by 6 bases, with 4 bases between. The CDR3 loop reads CASSYGDGYTF. The CDR3 nucleotides are TGTGCCAGCAGTTACGGGGATGGCTACACCTTC.

This chain's CDR3 is CAISGIRTSNLVADTQYF. The CDR3 DNA reads TGTGCCATCTCGGGAATTCGGACTAGCAATTTAGTCGCAGATACGCAGTATTTT. The V call is TRBV13, the J call TRBJ2-3; 8 nucleotides align to TRBD2. CDR3 length equals 18 residues. CDR1 and CDR2 from the germline V gene are PRHDT and FYEKMQ (reference sequence). V shed 10 bases and J 4 bases; nucleotides not matched to a gene: 22.

The CDR3 bases are TGTGCCAGCAGTTCTGAAGGATTAATCGGCGAGCAGTACTTC. This translates into CASSSEGLIGEQYF. V usage is TRBV27 and J usage is TRBJ2-7; the D is unclear. Germline lookup yields CDR1 MNHEY and CDR2 SMNVEV (reference sequence). The V end was cut by 4 bases, the J end by 6 bases, with 16 bases between. This CDR3 has 14 amino acids.